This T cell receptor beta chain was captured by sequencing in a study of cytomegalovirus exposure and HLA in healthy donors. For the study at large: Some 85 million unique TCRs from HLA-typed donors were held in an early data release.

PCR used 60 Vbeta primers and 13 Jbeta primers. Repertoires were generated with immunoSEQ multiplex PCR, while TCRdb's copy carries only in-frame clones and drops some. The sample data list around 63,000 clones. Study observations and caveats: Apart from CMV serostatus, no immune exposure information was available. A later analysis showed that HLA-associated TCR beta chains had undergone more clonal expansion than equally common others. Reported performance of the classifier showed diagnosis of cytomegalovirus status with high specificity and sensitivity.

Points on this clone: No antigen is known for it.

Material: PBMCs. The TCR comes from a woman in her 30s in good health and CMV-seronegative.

CDR3 loop: CSMWRGPSSYEQYF. CDR3 sequence (DNA): TGCAGCATGTGGCGGGGACCAAGCTCCTACGAGCAGTACTTC. V usage is TRBV29-1 and J usage is TRBJ2-7; a possible D gene is TRBD2 (6 bases). CDR3 length: 14 amino acids. V lost 8 bases, J lost 0 bases, and 17 bases lay in between. Germline V gene data show CDR1 as SQVTM and CDR2 as ANQGSEA.